The source of this T cell receptor (beta chain) is a study of a mutant IDH1 vaccine in newly diagnosed glioma. Study summary: Patients came in for eight vaccinations, in weeks 1, 3, 5, 7, 11, 15, 19 and 23. Antecedent treatment encompassed radiotherapy, temozolomide, or their combination; the majority received both. Regarding the study as a whole: Evidence of vaccine-induced immune responses was documented in about 93% of patients.

Comment on this clone: Its antigen is unknown.

Specified time point: week 23, last vaccination. The content of each vaccine dose was 300 ug of mutant IDH1 20-mer peptide, and topical imiquimod accompanied it. Germline CDR1 and CDR2: SGHRS and YFSETQ. Between the trimmed V and J ends, which lost 2 bases and 2 bases, there was a span of 13 bases. This CDR3 contains 15 residues. Using immunoSEQ multiplex PCR, the repertoire was profiled, and TCRdb retains in-frame clones only, with some absent. The sample has 70,000 to 95,000 clones, approximately 85% seen once. The receptor was isolated from a woman aged 45-65 years with glioma. J is TRBJ2-5 and V is TRBV5-1; D could derive from TRBD1 or TRBD2 (5 bases each). Material: PBMCs, obtained from a glioma patient whose treatment included an IDH1 peptide vaccine. The CDR3 DNA is TGCGCCAGCAGCTTTGCGAGCTGGGGGCAAGAGACCCAGTACTTC. This translates into CASSFASWGQETQYF.